Described below is a single T cell receptor beta chain sequence and its context. The sample is drawn from a study of OX40 agonist ivuxolimab in advanced cancers. Study at large: Patients were treated with ivuxolimab, an agonistic anti-OX40 (CD134) antibody.

Measured with immunoSEQ multiplex PCR; TCRdb has only the in-frame clones, and not every one. The table has 6,000 to 8,000 clones, 65% to 80% seen once. The length of the CDR3 is 17 residues. Trimming took off 3 bases at V and 3 bases at J, with 19 bases between the two ends. Germline CDR1 is SGHTA and CDR2 is FQGTGA. This specimen was CD4+ or CD8+ T cells sorted from blood, taken in a trial of the OX40 agonist ivuxolimab. J is TRBJ2-3 and V is TRBV7-3; D uncertain. The clonotype originates from an adult with an advanced solid tumor such as melanoma, head and neck, liver or kidney cancer. The CDR3 bases are TGTGCCAGCAGCTTGGTGTCCGGCGGCAGGCGTACAGATACGCAGTATTTT. The encoded protein is CASSLVSGGRRTDTQYF.